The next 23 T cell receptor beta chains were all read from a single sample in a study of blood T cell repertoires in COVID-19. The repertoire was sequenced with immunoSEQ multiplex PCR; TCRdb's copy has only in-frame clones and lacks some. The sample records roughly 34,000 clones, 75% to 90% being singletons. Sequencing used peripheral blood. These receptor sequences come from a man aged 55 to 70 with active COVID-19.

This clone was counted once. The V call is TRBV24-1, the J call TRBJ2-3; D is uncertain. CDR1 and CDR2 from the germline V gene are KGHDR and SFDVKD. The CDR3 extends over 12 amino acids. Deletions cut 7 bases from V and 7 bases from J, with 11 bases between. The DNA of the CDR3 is TGTGCCACCAGGGCAGATGAAAATACGCAGTATTTT. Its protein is CATRADENTQYF.

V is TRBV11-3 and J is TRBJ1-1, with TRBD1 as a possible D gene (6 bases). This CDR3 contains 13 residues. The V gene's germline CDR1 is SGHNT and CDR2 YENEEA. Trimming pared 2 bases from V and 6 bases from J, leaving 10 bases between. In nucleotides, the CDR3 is TGTGCCAGCAGCTTACGCGGGGGCGCTGAAGCTTTCTTT. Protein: CASSLRGGAEAFF.

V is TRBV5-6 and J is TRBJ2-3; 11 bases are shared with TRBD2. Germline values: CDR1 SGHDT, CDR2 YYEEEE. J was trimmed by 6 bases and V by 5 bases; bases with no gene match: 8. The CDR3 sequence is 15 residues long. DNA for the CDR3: TGTGCCAGCAGTGCTAGCGGGAGGAAGAGCGATACGCAGTATTTT. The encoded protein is CASSASGRKSDTQYF. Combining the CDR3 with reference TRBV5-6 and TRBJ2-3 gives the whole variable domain DAGVTQSPTHLIKTRGQQVTLRCSPKSGHDTVSWYQQALGQGPQFIFQYYEEEERQRGNFPDRFSGHQFPNYSSELNVNALLLGDSALYLCASSASGRKSDTQYFGPGTRLTVL.

For the CDR3, the DNA is TGTGCCAGCAGTCCCCGGGCTGGGGTGGAGGGCAATCAGCCCCAGCATTTT. This codes for CASSPRAGVEGNQPQHF. The V and J genes are TRBV7-9 and TRBJ1-5, with D unclear. The germline CDR1 and CDR2 sequences are SEHNR and FQNEAQ (reference sequence). The V end lost 6 bases, the J end lost 2 bases, and 20 bases lay between the germline ends. There are 17 residues in the CDR3.

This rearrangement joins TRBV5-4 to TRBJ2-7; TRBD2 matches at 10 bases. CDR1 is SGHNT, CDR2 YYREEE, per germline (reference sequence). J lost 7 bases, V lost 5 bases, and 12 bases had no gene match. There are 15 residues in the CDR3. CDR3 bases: TGTGCCAGCAGACCCTTTAGCGGGAGGCAAGGGGAGCAGTACTTC. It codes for CASRPFSGRQGEQYF.

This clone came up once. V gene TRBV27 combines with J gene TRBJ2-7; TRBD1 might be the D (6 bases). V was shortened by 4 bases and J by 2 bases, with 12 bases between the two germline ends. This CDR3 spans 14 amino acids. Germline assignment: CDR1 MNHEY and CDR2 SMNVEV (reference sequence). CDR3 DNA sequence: TGTGCCAGCAGTTCCTGGGACAAAACCTACGAGCAGTACTTC. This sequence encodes CASSSWDKTYEQYF.

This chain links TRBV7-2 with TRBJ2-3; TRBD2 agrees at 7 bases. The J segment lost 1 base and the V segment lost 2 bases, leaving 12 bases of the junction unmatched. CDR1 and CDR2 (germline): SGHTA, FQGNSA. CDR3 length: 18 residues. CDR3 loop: CASSLFGPSGPRTDTQYF. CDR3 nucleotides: TGTGCCAGCAGCTTATTTGGCCCTAGCGGACCGCGCACAGATACGCAGTATTTT. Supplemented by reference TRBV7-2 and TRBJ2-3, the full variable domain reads GAGVSQSPSNKVTEKGKDVELRCDPISGHTALYWYRQSLGQGLEFLIYFQGNSAPDKSGLPSDRFSAERTGGSVSTLTIQRTQQEDSAVYLCASSLFGPSGPRTDTQYFGPGTRLTVL.

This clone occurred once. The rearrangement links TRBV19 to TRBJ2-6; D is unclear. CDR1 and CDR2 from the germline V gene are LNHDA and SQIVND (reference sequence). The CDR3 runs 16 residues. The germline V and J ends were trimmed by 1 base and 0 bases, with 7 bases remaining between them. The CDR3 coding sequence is TGTGCCAGTAGTATAGTCCGGGTCTCTGGGGCCAACGTCCTGACTTTC. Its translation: CASSIVRVSGANVLTF.

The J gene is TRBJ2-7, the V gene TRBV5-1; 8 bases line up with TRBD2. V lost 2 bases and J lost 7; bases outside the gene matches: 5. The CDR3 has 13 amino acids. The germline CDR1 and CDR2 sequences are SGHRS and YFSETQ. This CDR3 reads CASSFRGGEEQYF. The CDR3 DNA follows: TGCGCCAGCAGCTTTCGGGGGGGCGAGGAGCAGTACTTC.

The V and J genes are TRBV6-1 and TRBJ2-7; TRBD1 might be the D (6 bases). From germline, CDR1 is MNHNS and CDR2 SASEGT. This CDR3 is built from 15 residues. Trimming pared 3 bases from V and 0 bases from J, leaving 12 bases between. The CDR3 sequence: CASSDPPTGSYEQYF. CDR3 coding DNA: TGTGCCAGCAGTGATCCCCCGACAGGCTCCTACGAGCAGTACTTC.

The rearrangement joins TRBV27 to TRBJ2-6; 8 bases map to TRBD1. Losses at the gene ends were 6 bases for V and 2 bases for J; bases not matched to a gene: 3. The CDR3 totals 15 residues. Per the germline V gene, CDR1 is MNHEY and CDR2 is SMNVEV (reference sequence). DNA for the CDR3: TGTGCCAGCAGGGCAGGGGGCGCTGGGGCCAACGTCCTGACTTTC. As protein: CASRAGGAGANVLTF.

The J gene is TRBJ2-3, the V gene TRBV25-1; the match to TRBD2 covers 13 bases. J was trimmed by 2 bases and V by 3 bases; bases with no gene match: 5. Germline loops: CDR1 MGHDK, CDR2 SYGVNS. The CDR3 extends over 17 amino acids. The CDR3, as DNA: TGTGCCAGCAGTGATACGGGGACTAGCGGGAACACAGATACGCAGTATTTT. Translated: CASSDTGTSGNTDTQYF.

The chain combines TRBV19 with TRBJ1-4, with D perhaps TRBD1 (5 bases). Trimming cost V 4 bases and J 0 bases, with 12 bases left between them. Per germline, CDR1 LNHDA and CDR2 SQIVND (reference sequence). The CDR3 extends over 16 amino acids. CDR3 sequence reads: CASSNTGFATNEKLFF. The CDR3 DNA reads TGTGCCAGTAGTAATACAGGCTTTGCAACTAATGAAAAACTGTTTTTT.

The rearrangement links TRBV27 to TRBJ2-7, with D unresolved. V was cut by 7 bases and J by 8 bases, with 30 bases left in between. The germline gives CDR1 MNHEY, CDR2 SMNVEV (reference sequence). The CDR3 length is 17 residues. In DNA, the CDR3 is TGTGCCAGCATCTCTCTAACTATCGACTCACCCGTCCCGCAGCAGTACTTC. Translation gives CASISLTIDSPVPQQYF.

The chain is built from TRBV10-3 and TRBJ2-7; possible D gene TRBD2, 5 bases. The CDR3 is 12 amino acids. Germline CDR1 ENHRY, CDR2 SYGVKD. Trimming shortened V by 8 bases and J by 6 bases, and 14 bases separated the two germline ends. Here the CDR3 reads CAISQGLTEQYF. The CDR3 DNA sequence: TGTGCCATCTCCCAAGGACTGACCGAGCAGTACTTC.

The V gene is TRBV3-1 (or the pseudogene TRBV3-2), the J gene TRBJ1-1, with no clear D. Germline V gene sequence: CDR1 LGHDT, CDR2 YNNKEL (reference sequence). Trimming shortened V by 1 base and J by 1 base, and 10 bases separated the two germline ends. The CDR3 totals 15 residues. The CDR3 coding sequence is TGTGCCAGCAGCCAAGGAATAACAGCGAACACTGAAGCTTTCTTT. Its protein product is CASSQGITANTEAFF.

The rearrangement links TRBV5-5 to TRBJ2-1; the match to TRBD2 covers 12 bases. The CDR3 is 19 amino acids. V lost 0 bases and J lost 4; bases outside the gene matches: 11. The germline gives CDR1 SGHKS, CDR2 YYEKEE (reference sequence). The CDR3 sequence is CASSLDPMRLAGAYNEQFF. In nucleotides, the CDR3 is TGTGCCAGCAGCTTGGACCCGATGAGACTAGCGGGAGCTTACAATGAGCAGTTCTTC.

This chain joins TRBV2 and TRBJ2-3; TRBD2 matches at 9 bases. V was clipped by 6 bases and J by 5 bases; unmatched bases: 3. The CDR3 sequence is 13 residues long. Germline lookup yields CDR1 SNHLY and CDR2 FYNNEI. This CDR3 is CASRGREGDTQYF. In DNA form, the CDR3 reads TGTGCCAGCAGGGGGCGGGAGGGAGATACGCAGTATTTT.

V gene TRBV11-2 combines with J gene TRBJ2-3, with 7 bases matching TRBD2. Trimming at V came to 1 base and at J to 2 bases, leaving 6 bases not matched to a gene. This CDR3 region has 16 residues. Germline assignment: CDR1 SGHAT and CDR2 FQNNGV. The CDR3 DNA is TGTGCCAGCAGCTTAGTGGGGGGGTACCCCACAGATACGCAGTATTTT. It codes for CASSLVGGYPTDTQYF.

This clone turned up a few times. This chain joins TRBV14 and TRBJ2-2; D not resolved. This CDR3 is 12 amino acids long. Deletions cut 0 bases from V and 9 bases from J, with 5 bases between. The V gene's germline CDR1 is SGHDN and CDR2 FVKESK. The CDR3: CASSQEYRELFF. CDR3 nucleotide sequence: TGTGCCAGCAGCCAAGAATATCGGGAGCTGTTTTTT.

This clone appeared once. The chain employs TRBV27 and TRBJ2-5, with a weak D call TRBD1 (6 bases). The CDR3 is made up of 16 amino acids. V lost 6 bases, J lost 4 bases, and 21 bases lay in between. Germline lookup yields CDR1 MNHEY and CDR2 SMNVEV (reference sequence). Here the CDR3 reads CASSPRHGTPRETQYF. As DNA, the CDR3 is TGTGCCAGCAGCCCCCGCCACGGGACACCGCGAGAGACCCAGTACTTC.

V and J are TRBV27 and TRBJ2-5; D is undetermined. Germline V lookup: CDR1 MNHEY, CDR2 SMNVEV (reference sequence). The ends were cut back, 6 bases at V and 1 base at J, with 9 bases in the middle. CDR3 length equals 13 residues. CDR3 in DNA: TGTGCCAGCAGCCGAGCCGGCCAAGAGACCCAGTACTTC. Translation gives CASSRAGQETQYF.

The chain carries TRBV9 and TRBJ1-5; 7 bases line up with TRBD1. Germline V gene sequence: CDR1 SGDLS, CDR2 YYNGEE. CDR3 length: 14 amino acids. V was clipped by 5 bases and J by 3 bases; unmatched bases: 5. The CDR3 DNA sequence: TGTGCCAGCAGACCGGGACAGCACAATCAGCCCCAGCATTTT. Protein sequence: CASRPGQHNQPQHF.